Shown below are 31 T cell receptor beta chains from a single sample sequenced in a study of cytomegalovirus exposure and HLA in healthy donors. PCR involved 60 Vbeta and 13 Jbeta primers. Only in-frame clones appear in the TCRdb table, and some are missing; sequencing was by immunoSEQ multiplex PCR. The repertoire includes 180,000 or so clones, around 80% of them detected once, and about 1.3% sits in the top ten. Material for sequencing was PBMCs. All receptors come from a girl aged 10 to 17 in good health and CMV-seropositive.

This chain connects TRBV18 to TRBJ1-2; no reliable D call. The CDR3 loop spans 15 amino acids. Germline lookup yields CDR1 KGHSH and CDR2 LQKENI. Trimming removed 3 bases at V and 4 bases at J, with 15 bases between. This CDR3 reads CASSPPYSYAYGYTF. The CDR3 nucleotides are TGTGCCAGCTCACCCCCCTACTCCTACGCCTATGGCTACACCTTC.

The rearrangement links TRBV6-6 to TRBJ1-1; no clear D gene. CDR3 length equals 13 residues. Germline assignment: CDR1 MNHNY and CDR2 SVGAGI (reference sequence). Trimming stripped 6 bases from V and 6 bases from J, with 14 bases between. CDR3 in amino acids: CASSLSRVSEAFF. The CDR3, as DNA: TGTGCCAGCAGCCTCTCTCGGGTCTCTGAAGCTTTCTTT.

The gene calls are TRBV5-4 and TRBJ2-1; TRBD2 agrees at 11 bases. Per the germline V gene, CDR1 is SGHNT and CDR2 is YYREEE (reference sequence). The V gene end was trimmed by 2 bases and the J gene end by 5 bases; junction bases not matched to a gene: 3. This CDR3 comprises 15 residues. The CDR3 loop reads CASSFSGRGNNEQFF. The CDR3 region has the DNA TGTGCCAGCAGCTTTAGCGGGAGGGGCAACAATGAGCAGTTCTTC. Supplemented by reference TRBV5-4 and TRBJ2-1, the full variable domain reads ETGVTQSPTHLIKTRGQQVTLRCSSQSGHNTVSWYQQALGQGPQFIFQYYREEENGRGNFPPRFSGLQFPNYSSELNVNALELDDSALYLCASSFSGRGNNEQFFGPGTRLTVL.

This chain uses TRBV18 with TRBJ1-3, with 9 bases lining up with TRBD1. The V and J ends lost 3 bases and 4 bases, in that order; junction bases with no gene match: 4. Germline-derived CDR1 and CDR2 are KGHSH and LQKENI. The CDR3 runs to 15 residues. CDR3 sequence reads: CASSPGQGSGNTIYF. For the CDR3, the DNA is TGTGCCAGCTCACCCGGACAGGGGAGCGGAAACACCATATATTTT.

This chain uses TRBV15 with TRBJ1-5; D is unclear. CDR1 and CDR2 from the germline V gene are LNHNV and YYDKDF (reference sequence). The V end was cut by 0 bases, the J end by 5 bases, with 20 bases between. CDR3 length equals 18 residues. Written as DNA, the CDR3 is TGTGCCACCAGCAGAGATTTAGTGACGGCCCTAGAGGATCAGCCCCAGCATTTT. Residues: CATSRDLVTALEDQPQHF.

CDR3: CASSPQPNYGYTF. CDR3 sequence (DNA): TGTGCCAGCAGCCCACAGCCTAACTATGGCTACACCTTC. The rearrangement links TRBV2 to TRBJ1-2; D is ambiguous. Between the trimmed V and J ends, which lost 6 bases and 0 bases, there was a span of 8 bases. The CDR3 runs 13 residues. Germline V gene lookup returns CDR1 SNHLY and CDR2 FYNNEI.

This clone appeared once. The chain uses TRBV11-2 and TRBJ1-1, with TRBD1 matching 9 bases. Germline V CDR1 and CDR2: SGHAT, FQNNGV. CDR3 length equals 14 residues. Trimming took 6 bases from V and 5 from J; bases not matched to a gene: 7. DNA of the CDR3: TGTGCCAGCAGACTAACAGGGGGCGGGACTGAAGCTTTCTTT. Residues: CASRLTGGGTEAFF.

This clone was picked up one time. CDR3 DNA sequence: TGCGCCAGCAGCCAAGCATGGGGGAGGACTGGGGCCAACGTCCTGACTTTC. Amino acid sequence: CASSQAWGRTGANVLTF. The rearrangement uses TRBV4-1 and TRBJ2-6; TRBD2 might be the D (6 bases). Trimming removed 1 base at V and 2 bases at J, with 12 bases between. CDR3 length equals 17 residues. Germline CDR1 MGHRA, CDR2 YSYEKL.

Only a few counts were recorded for this clone. The V gene is TRBV6-5, the J gene TRBJ1-2; a possible D gene is TRBD1 (6 bases). The V gene's germline CDR1 is MNHEY and CDR2 SVGAGI. Between the trimmed V and J ends, which lost 5 bases and 8 bases, there was a span of 15 bases. The CDR3 extends over 13 amino acids. The CDR3 protein is CASSPSGGLGYTF. The CDR3, as DNA: TGTGCCAGCAGTCCCTCGGGGGGGCTGGGCTACACCTTC.

This clone was detected only once. Relative to the germline gene, one junction end is altered; a read error may explain this. Other DNA sequences within the sample encode an identical CDR3. J is TRBJ1-2 and V is TRBV7-9, with a possible D match to TRBD1 (6 bases). CDR3 size: 12 residues. CDR1 and CDR2 (germline): SEHNR, FQNEAQ (reference sequence). The CDR3 loop reads CASSLGLEHRAF. For the CDR3, the DNA is TGTGCCAGCAGCTTAGGCTTAGAGCACAGGGCCTTC.

In DNA, the CDR3 is TGTGCCAGCAGGGCGGACTACTACTCCTACGAGCAGTACTTC. It specifies CASRADYYSYEQYF. The chain joins TRBV2 to TRBJ2-7; D is perhaps TRBD2 (6 bases). Germline V lookup: CDR1 SNHLY, CDR2 FYNNEI. The length of the CDR3 is 14 residues. V shed 6 bases and J shed 0 bases, with 12 bases lying between them. The full variable domain, with the rest looked up from reference TRBV2 and TRBJ2-7, is EPEVTQTPSHQVTQMGQEVILRCVPISNHLYFYWYRQILGQKVEFLVSFYNNEISEKSEIFDDQFSVERPDGSNFTLKIRSTKLEDSAMYFCASRADYYSYEQYFGPGTRLTVT.

V usage is TRBV7-2 and J usage is TRBJ2-7, with 12 bases matching TRBD1. CDR1 is SGHTA and CDR2 is FQGNSA in the germline V gene. This CDR3 is 15 amino acids long. J was trimmed by 7 bases and V by 4 bases; bases with no gene match: 8. CDR3 nucleotides: TGTGCCAGCAGCTGGGGACAGGGGGCGGAGGGTGAGCAGTACTTC. Protein product: CASSWGQGAEGEQYF.

The chain links TRBV11-2 to TRBJ2-7; 7 nucleotides line up with TRBD2. Losses at the gene ends were 2 bases for V and 3 bases for J; bases not matched to a gene: 7. CDR1 SGHAT and CDR2 FQNNGV come from the germline V gene. This CDR3 contains 15 residues. The CDR3 coding sequence is TGTGCCAGCAGCTTATTTCCAGCGGGAAGCTACGAGCAGTACTTC. Protein sequence: CASSLFPAGSYEQYF.

The J gene is TRBJ1-4, the V gene TRBV12-5, with 10 bases that match TRBD1. Germline CDR1 and CDR2: LGHNT and FRNRAP. V trimming: 6 bases; J trimming: 7 bases; junction bases outside the gene matches: 5. CDR3 length equals 14 residues. CDR3 sequence: CASGLGQGIEKLFF. CDR3 sequence (DNA): TGTGCTAGTGGCCTGGGACAGGGGATTGAAAAACTGTTTTTT.

This chain joins TRBV4-2 and TRBJ2-7; the match to TRBD2 covers 10 bases. CDR3 length equals 22 residues. V was pared by 0 bases and J by 4 bases, with 24 bases of the junction left unmatched. Germline V lookup: CDR1 LGHNA, CDR2 YNFKEQ. CDR3 loop: CASSQENPRVTSGPPGDYEQYF. The CDR3 coding sequence is TGTGCCAGCAGCCAAGAAAATCCCCGCGTGACTAGCGGGCCTCCTGGGGATTACGAGCAGTACTTC.

Regarding this clone: This sample includes further DNA sequences coding for the same CDR3. J is TRBJ1-1 and V is TRBV6-5, with unresolved D. V was shortened by 0 bases and J by 5 bases, with 4 bases between the two germline ends. The germline gives CDR1 MNHEY, CDR2 SVGAGI. CDR3 length equals 12 residues. The CDR3, as DNA: TGTGCCAGCAGTTACTCACGGACTGAAGCTTTCTTT. Protein: CASSYSRTEAFF.

This chain connects TRBV29-1 to TRBJ2-7; 7 nucleotides line up with TRBD2. The CDR3 has 14 residues. V lost 6 bases to trimming and J lost 6 bases; unmatched junction nucleotides: 14. Per germline, CDR1 SQVTM and CDR2 ANQGSEA. The CDR3 DNA is TGCAGCGTAACTTCTGAGCGGGACCCTCTCGAGCAGTACTTC. Its protein is CSVTSERDPLEQYF.

This rearrangement joins TRBV18 to TRBJ2-7; TRBD1 agrees at 7 bases. Germline CDR1 KGHSH, CDR2 LQKENI. The CDR3 is 15 residues long. V was clipped by 1 base and J by 2 bases; unmatched bases: 5. CDR3 coding DNA: TGTGCCAGCTCACCACTAGGACAGGTCCCCTACGAGCAGTACTTC. Translation: CASSPLGQVPYEQYF.

This clone was seen a few times. The chain couples TRBV19 to TRBJ1-1; TRBD1 matches 9 bases. Germline-derived CDR1 and CDR2 are LNHDA and SQIVND (reference sequence). CDR3 length equals 15 residues. Trimming cost V 6 bases and J 1 base; bases outside gene matches: 6. CDR3 sequence reads: CASRSQGQGNTEAFF. The CDR3 DNA is TGTGCCAGTAGAAGCCAGGGACAGGGGAACACTGAAGCTTTCTTT.

The J gene is TRBJ2-1, the V gene TRBV10-2, with TRBD2 matching over 11 bases. The ends lost 0 bases at V and 8 bases at J; junction bases unmatched: 12. The germline CDR1 and CDR2 sequences are WSHSY and SAAADI. The CDR3 covers 18 residues. The CDR3 DNA sequence: TGCGCCAGCAGTGAGTCGAAGGGGACTAGCGGACAAAGGCATGAGCAGTTCTTC. The encoded protein is CASSESKGTSGQRHEQFF.

The rearrangement joins TRBV30 to TRBJ2-1; a possible D gene is TRBD2 (5 bases). The CDR3 length is 14 residues. V lost 3 bases and J 7 bases, leaving 16 bases between the germline ends. From germline, CDR1 is GTSNPN and CDR2 SVGIG (reference sequence). This CDR3 reads CAWRVGSGWNEQFF. CDR3 sequence (DNA): TGTGCCTGGAGGGTCGGAAGCGGCTGGAATGAGCAGTTCTTC. Together with reference TRBV30 and TRBJ2-1, the CDR3 gives the full variable domain: SQTIHQWPATLVQPVGSPLSLECTVEGTSNPNLYWYRQAAGRGLQLLFYSVGIGQISSEVPQNLSASRPQDRQFILSSKKLLLSDSGFYLCAWRVGSGWNEQFFGPGTRLTVL.

CDR3 amino acids: CASSPTRRTHLNNEQFF. The CDR3 DNA follows: TGTGCCAGCAGCCCAACCCGTCGGACTCACCTGAACAATGAGCAGTTCTTC. The chain has TRBV6-4 and TRBJ2-1; TRBD2 might be the D (5 bases). Trimming removed 6 bases from V and 5 bases from J, with 23 bases in between. Germline V CDR1 and CDR2: MRHNA, SNTAGT. This CDR3 comprises 17 residues.

This clone was observed once. Other DNA sequences in the sample encode the same CDR3. J is TRBJ2-7 and V is TRBV5-1; 8 positions match TRBD1. The J segment lost 3 bases and the V segment lost 4 bases, leaving 6 bases of the junction unmatched. Germline V gene lookup returns CDR1 SGHRS and CDR2 YFSETQ. The CDR3 spans 14 residues. The CDR3 spells CASSPGQGGYEQYF. Here the CDR3 DNA reads TGCGCCAGCAGCCCCGGACAGGGCGGCTACGAGCAGTACTTC.

In its sample, this clone was seen once. The gene calls are TRBV7-2 and TRBJ2-1, with 10 nucleotides matching TRBD2. CDR1 is SGHTA and CDR2 is FQGNSA in the germline V gene. The CDR3 runs 16 residues. V lost 2 bases to trimming and J lost 4 bases; unmatched junction nucleotides: 5. The CDR3 region has the DNA TGTGCCAGCAGCTTATCGAGCGGGAGGGTTTACAATGAGCAGTTCTTC. Encoded protein: CASSLSSGRVYNEQFF. The full variable domain, its missing parts supplied by reference TRBV7-2 and TRBJ2-1, is GAGVSQSPSNKVTEKGKDVELRCDPISGHTALYWYRQSLGQGLEFLIYFQGNSAPDKSGLPSDRFSAERTGGSVSTLTIQRTQQEDSAVYLCASSLSSGRVYNEQFFGPGTRLTVL.

CDR3 residues: CASSLNPADTQYF. CDR3 DNA: TGTGCCAGCAGCTTAAACCCAGCAGATACGCAGTATTTT. J is TRBJ2-3 and V is TRBV7-3; no definite D call. V was cut by 1 base and J by 4 bases, with 6 bases left in between. Germline CDR1 is SGHTA and CDR2 is FQGTGA. CDR3 length: 13 residues.

The V and J genes are TRBV10-3 and TRBJ2-7; D uncertain. CDR1 ENHRY and CDR2 SYGVKD come from the germline V gene. The V end lost 7 bases, the J end lost 9 bases, and 16 bases lay between the germline ends. CDR3 length: 12 residues. CDR3 sequence reads: CAITSVYGMQYF. CDR3 sequence (DNA): TGTGCCATCACTTCCGTTTACGGTATGCAGTACTTC.

The gene calls are TRBV2 and TRBJ2-2; D is perhaps TRBD1 (5 bases). Trimming shortened V by 8 bases and J by 5 bases, and 9 bases separated the two germline ends. This CDR3 comprises 12 residues. The germline gives CDR1 SNHLY, CDR2 FYNNEI. The CDR3 DNA is TGTGCCAGCGGAGCAGGGACCGGGGAGCTGTTTTTT. Encoded protein: CASGAGTGELFF.

The chain uses TRBV5-1 and TRBJ2-3, with D maybe TRBD2 (5 bases). This CDR3 has 15 amino acids. V dropped 5 bases and J dropped 2 bases, with 15 bases sitting between them. Germline lookup yields CDR1 SGHRS and CDR2 YFSETQ. The CDR3 loop reads CASSKGGSFTDTQYF. CDR3 in DNA: TGCGCCAGCAGTAAGGGCGGGTCGTTCACAGATACGCAGTATTTT.

V usage is TRBV28 and J usage is TRBJ2-3; 8 bases match TRBD1. Germline loops: CDR1 MDHEN, CDR2 SYDVKM. This CDR3 contains 14 residues. J lost 5 bases, V lost 2 bases, and 3 bases had no gene match. This CDR3 reads CASSLGTGEDTQYF. CDR3 bases: TGTGCCAGCAGTTTAGGGACAGGAGAAGATACGCAGTATTTT. The whole variable domain, filled in from reference TRBV28 and TRBJ2-3, reads DVKVTQSSRYLVKRTGEKVFLECVQDMDHENMFWYRQDPGLGLRLIYFSYDVKMKEKGDIPEGYSVSREKKERFSLILESASTNQTSMYLCASSLGTGEDTQYFGPGTRLTVL.

The J gene is TRBJ1-5, the V gene TRBV5-6; TRBD1 is a possible D gene (6 bases). The V end lost 0 bases, the J end lost 0 bases, and 7 bases lay between the germline ends. The germline gives CDR1 SGHDT, CDR2 YYEEEE. The CDR3 covers 15 residues. This CDR3 is CASSLGGLSNQPQHF. CDR3 DNA: TGTGCCAGCAGCTTGGGGGGGCTTAGCAATCAGCCCCAGCATTTT.

In its sample, this clone was seen once. The genes are TRBV27 and TRBJ2-1; D is possibly TRBD2 (6 bases). Trimming shortened V by 1 base and J by 0 bases, and 10 bases separated the two germline ends. CDR3 length equals 16 residues. Germline assignment: CDR1 MNHEY and CDR2 SMNVEV (reference sequence). In nucleotides, the CDR3 is TGTGCCAGCAGTTTATGGGCCGGGAGCTCCTACAATGAGCAGTTCTTC. Protein product: CASSLWAGSSYNEQFF.